One sample yielded the 16 T cell receptor beta chains listed below, sequenced in a study of CD8 T cells in ankylosing spondylitis (dated by TCRdb to the late 2010s). The research as a whole found: A TCR beta motif of several highly homologous amino acid variants appeared characteristic of blood from ankylosing spondylitis patients.

The library was made by 5' RACE. These reads were obtained on an Illumina HiSeq 2500. TCRdb trimmed public reads at Q25 via fastp, called clones via MiXCR and kept in-frame beta chains. For every CDR3 protein sequence, its rows merge into one entry that carries the most common genes and DNA. In this sample the table shows roughly 440,000 distinct CDR3 sequences, 15% to 20% of which occur a single time. About 0.94% of the sample rests with the top ten. Their specific antigens are unknown. Input material: blood, either unsorted or a sorted T cell fraction (not recorded which). These receptors came from a male donor with ankylosing spondylitis.

Ten or more counts support this clonotype. CDR3 nucleotides: TGTGCCAGCAGTTCCCGGGACTATCCTCGAGATACGCAGTATTTT. Protein: CASSSRDYPRDTQYF. The genes are TRBV12-3 or TRBV12-4 and TRBJ2-3; 7 bases align to TRBD2. This CDR3 has 15 amino acids. Germline trimming cut 4 bases from V and 5 bases from J; bases unmatched to any gene: 9.

Points on this clonotype: A much larger clone is a single base away; this may be a read error. This rearrangement joins TRBV6-1 to TRBJ1-4; D remains unclear. Per germline, CDR1 MNHNS and CDR2 SASEGT. The CDR3 consists of 13 residues. The CDR3 loop reads CGSSTRENEKLFF. The CDR3 nucleotides read TGTGGCTCTTCGACAAGGGAAAATGAAAAACTGTTTTTT.

The gene calls are TRBV4-2 and TRBJ2-5, with TRBD2 identical over 12 bases. Losses at the gene ends were 0 bases for V and 2 bases for J; bases not matched to a gene: 10. The CDR3 totals 19 residues. Germline values: CDR1 LGHNA, CDR2 YNFKEQ. The CDR3 bases are TGTGCCAGCAGCCAAGATCCGGCTAGCGGGGGGGGCCCGCAAGAGACCCAGTACTTC. It translates to CASSQDPASGGGPQETQYF.

The V gene is TRBV20-1, the J gene TRBJ1-2; the D is unclear. Trimming took 3 bases from V and 8 from J, leaving 16 bases between them. The CDR3 covers 13 residues. Germline V CDR1 and CDR2: DFQATT, SNEGSKA (reference sequence). CDR3 sequence reads: CSARVGSFFGYTF. Written as DNA, the CDR3 is TGCAGTGCTAGGGTAGGCAGCTTCTTCGGCTACACCTTC.

This clonotype has more than one count but fewer than ten. V is TRBV6-5 and J is TRBJ2-4; 9 bases align to TRBD1. The J segment lost 5 bases and the V segment lost 4 bases, leaving 6 bases of the junction unmatched. The CDR3 is 15 amino acids. Germline V lookup: CDR1 MNHEY, CDR2 SVGAGI. The DNA of the CDR3 is TGTGCCAGCAGTTTGGACAGGGGAGAGGAAAACATTCAGTACTTC. Its protein is CASSLDRGEENIQYF.

This clonotype showed up many times. J is TRBJ2-1 and V is TRBV4-1; possible D gene TRBD1, 5 bases. The germline V gene has CDR1 MGHRA and CDR2 YSYEKL. The V end was cut by 3 bases, the J end by 2 bases, with 14 bases between. The CDR3 length is 16 residues. The CDR3 protein is CASSQVDKGTYNEQFF. The DNA of the CDR3 is TGCGCCAGCAGCCAGGTTGACAAGGGGACCTACAATGAGCAGTTCTTC.

This clonotype was recorded a few times. This rearrangement joins TRBV4-1 to TRBJ1-1, with a tentative D call TRBD1 (6 bases). Germline CDR1 MGHRA, CDR2 YSYEKL. V lost 2 bases and J lost 1, with 11 bases in between. CDR3 length: 15 amino acids. The CDR3 DNA is TGCGCCAGCAGCCAATTGGGACATTGGAACACTGAAGCTTTCTTT. Amino acids: CASSQLGHWNTEAFF.

This sequence joins TRBV27 and TRBJ1-6; no clear D. CDR3 size: 15 residues. The germline V gene has CDR1 MNHEY and CDR2 SMNVEV (reference sequence). Trimming pared 6 bases from V and 2 bases from J, leaving 11 bases between. CDR3 amino acids: CASSLRWAYNSPLHF. CDR3 bases: TGTGCCAGCAGCCTCAGATGGGCCTATAATTCACCCCTCCACTTT.

The V and J genes are TRBV9 and TRBJ1-3; weak D call: TRBD1 (5 bases). The germline V gene encodes CDR1 SGDLS and CDR2 YYNGEE. V dropped 2 bases and J dropped 0 bases, with 6 bases sitting between them. The CDR3 has 14 amino acids. The CDR3 sequence: CASSVRDSGNTIYF. In DNA, the CDR3 is TGTGCCAGCAGCGTCAGGGACTCTGGAAACACCATATATTTT.

This clonotype was seen a handful of times. The J gene is TRBJ2-3, the V gene TRBV20-1; no clear D gene. This CDR3 spans 15 amino acids. With 5 bases removed from V and 0 bases from J, the gap between germline ends came to 15 bases. Germline V gene data show CDR1 as DFQATT and CDR2 as SNEGSKA (reference sequence). CDR3: CSAAPASSSTDTQYF. CDR3 DNA sequence: TGCAGTGCTGCCCCCGCTAGTTCGAGCACAGATACGCAGTATTTT.

This clonotype was seen a single time. V is TRBV7-9 and J is TRBJ1-1; a weak D match, TRBD1 (6 bases). Trimming took off 5 bases at V and 4 bases at J, with 17 bases between the two ends. CDR1 is SEHNR, CDR2 FQNEAQ, per germline (reference sequence). This CDR3 comprises 15 residues. In DNA, the CDR3 is TGTGCCAGCAGCCCGTCTAACAGGGCTCTCACTGAAGCTTTCTTT. Protein product: CASSPSNRALTEAFF.

The V and J genes are TRBV4-1 and TRBJ2-1; 12 bases align to TRBD2. Germline CDR1 and CDR2: MGHRA and YSYEKL. The CDR3 contains 19 residues. J was trimmed by 1 base and V by 1 base; bases with no gene match: 8. CDR3 loop: CASSQALGLAGRSYNEQFF. The CDR3 coding sequence is TGCGCCAGCAGCCAAGCCCTTGGACTAGCGGGACGGTCCTACAATGAGCAGTTCTTC.

The sample holds a few counts of this clonotype. V is TRBV11-2 and J is TRBJ2-7; 7 bases agree with TRBD1. The CDR3 loop spans 15 amino acids. Germline V lookup: CDR1 SGHAT, CDR2 FQNNGV. Trimming cost V 5 bases and J 0 bases; bases outside gene matches: 7. This CDR3 reads CASSLLTGSSYEQYF. The CDR3 DNA follows: TGTGCCAGCAGCCTACTGACAGGGAGCTCCTACGAGCAGTACTTC.

The V call is TRBV20-1, the J call TRBJ2-3; a weak D match, TRBD2 (6 bases). The germline CDR1 and CDR2 sequences are DFQATT and SNEGSKA (reference sequence). The CDR3 contains 16 residues. The V gene lost 0 bases and the J gene lost 4 bases, with 17 bases spanning the gap. CDR3 bases: TGCAGTGCTAGAGAGGCCGGGACTCTAAGCCCAGATACGCAGTATTTT. Translating gives CSAREAGTLSPDTQYF.

This clonotype has more than one count but fewer than ten. The chain combines TRBV20-1 with TRBJ2-2; 7 nucleotides agree with TRBD2. There are 14 residues in the CDR3. Germline V CDR1 and CDR2: DFQATT, SNEGSKA (reference sequence). With 2 bases clipped from V and 4 bases from J, the junction kept 4 bases outside the gene matches. In nucleotides, the CDR3 is TGCAGTGCTAGACCGCGCGGGGGCACCGGGGAGCTGTTTTTT. Its protein is CSARPRGGTGELFF.

This sequence joins TRBV7-2 and TRBJ2-7, with 12 bases that match TRBD2. The CDR3 covers 16 residues. The germline CDR1 and CDR2 sequences are SGHTA and FQGNSA. V shed 2 bases, J shed 1 base, and the junction held 3 bases outside the gene matches. The CDR3 spells CASSLRTSGESYEQYF. For the CDR3, the DNA is TGTGCCAGCAGCTTACGGACTAGCGGGGAATCCTACGAGCAGTACTTC.